A single sample is the source of the 6 T cell receptor beta chains below, sequenced in a study of cytomegalovirus exposure and HLA in healthy donors. It was with 60 Vbeta and 13 Jbeta primers that the PCR ran. The protocol was immunoSEQ multiplex PCR, while the TCRdb copy is restricted to in-frame clones and leaves out a portion. The sample has approximately 150,000 clones, 80% to 85% seen once. Sequenced: PBMCs. These receptors came from a human donor in good health.

This clone was picked up one time. Mismatch with germline at one junction end may stem from a read error. This chain connects TRBV7-9 to TRBJ1-3; D is undetermined. The CDR3 length is 14 residues. Germline V gene lookup returns CDR1 SEHNR and CDR2 FQNEAQ (reference sequence). The CDR3 nucleotides read TGTTCCAGCACCCCTCCGAGCTCTGGAAACACCATATATTTT. This encodes CSSTPPSSGNTIYF.

This chain connects TRBV6-1 to TRBJ2-3, with D hard to call. The CDR3 contains 13 residues. V was trimmed by 4 bases and J by 4 bases, leaving 9 bases between them. Germline V CDR1 and CDR2: MNHNS, SASEGT. In DNA, the CDR3 is TGTGCCAGCAGTGCCGGAGTCCCAGATACGCAGTATTTT. Residues: CASSAGVPDTQYF.

This rearrangement joins TRBV7-9 to TRBJ2-1; D unclear. Trimming cost V 6 bases and J 8 bases, with 11 bases left between them. The CDR3 covers 12 residues. CDR1 and CDR2 (germline): SEHNR, FQNEAQ (reference sequence). The CDR3 sequence: CASSSSAHEQFF. Here the CDR3 DNA reads TGTGCCAGCAGTTCTAGTGCCCATGAGCAGTTCTTC.

This chain links TRBV7-2 with TRBJ2-7; TRBD2 aligns across 8 bases. Unmatched junction bases numbered 2, after V lost 1 base and J lost 0 bases. The CDR3 runs 15 residues. Germline V gene sequence: CDR1 SGHTA, CDR2 FQGNSA. Here the CDR3 DNA reads TGTGCCAGCAGCTTAGAGCGGGGGTTCTCCTACGAGCAGTACTTC. Protein sequence: CASSLERGFSYEQYF. Combining the CDR3 with reference TRBV7-2 and TRBJ2-7 gives the whole variable domain GAGVSQSPSNKVTEKGKDVELRCDPISGHTALYWYRQSLGQGLEFLIYFQGNSAPDKSGLPSDRFSAERTGGSVSTLTIQRTQQEDSAVYLCASSLERGFSYEQYFGPGTRLTVT.

This clone was counted between two and nine times. V usage is TRBV6-5 and J usage is TRBJ2-5; D possibly corresponds to TRBD1 (5 bases). The J call may not be correct, given that the DNA end is closer to TRBJ2-7. The CDR3 contains 11 residues. Germline-derived CDR1 and CDR2 are MNHEY and SVGAGI. The DNA of the CDR3 is TGTGCCAGTGGGGCGGCCTACGAGCAGTACTTC. This gives the protein CASGAAYEQYF.

The chain links TRBV14 to TRBJ1-4; TRBD1 aligns across 8 bases. J was trimmed by 4 bases and V by 3 bases; bases with no gene match: 4. There are 15 residues in the CDR3. Looked up from germline, CDR1 is SGHDN and CDR2 is FVKESK. The CDR3 here is CASSQGQDFNEKLFF. DNA of the CDR3: TGTGCCAGCAGCCAGGGACAGGACTTTAATGAAAAACTGTTTTTT.